These 20 T cell receptor beta chains share one sample of origin, sequenced in a study of blood T cell repertoires in COVID-19. Sequencing used immunoSEQ multiplex PCR; TCRdb keeps in-frame clones, though not all of them. This sample has some 250,000 clones, with approximately 88% found just once. The sequencing input was peripheral blood. Source of these receptors: a human donor in a cohort sampled during active COVID-19.

The chain employs TRBV28 and TRBJ2-1; TRBD2 matches at 11 bases. The germline V gene has CDR1 MDHEN and CDR2 SYDVKM. This CDR3 region has 16 residues. The J segment lost 9 bases and the V segment lost 3 bases, leaving 10 bases of the junction unmatched. The CDR3 nucleotides read TGTGCCAGCAGTTTGCGGCTAGCGGGAGGCGGGGCTGAGCAGTTCTTC. Protein: CASSLRLAGGGAEQFF.

The chain links TRBV5-4 to TRBJ2-3, with 11 bases aligning to TRBD2. The CDR3 has 19 amino acids. V dropped 3 bases and J dropped 0; count of bases not matched to a gene: 12. Germline loops: CDR1 SGHNT, CDR2 YYREEE (reference sequence). In DNA form, the CDR3 reads TGTGCCAGCAGCTCTCCCCCACTAGCGGGGGATCCTAGCACAGATACGCAGTATTTT. The encoded protein is CASSSPPLAGDPSTDTQYF.

This clone was picked up a small number of times. J is TRBJ2-2 and V is TRBV11-2; 7 bases map to TRBD1. CDR1 SGHAT and CDR2 FQNNGV come from the germline V gene. V lost 9 bases, J lost 1 base, and 5 bases stayed unmatched. The CDR3 totals 14 residues. The chain's CDR3 is CASLTGVNTGELFF. The DNA of the CDR3 is TGTGCCAGTCTAACAGGGGTGAACACCGGGGAGCTGTTTTTT.

J is TRBJ1-1 and V is TRBV28; D is ambiguous. Germline assignment: CDR1 MDHEN and CDR2 SYDVKM. Trimming removed 4 bases from V and 1 base from J, with 7 bases in between. CDR3 length: 13 residues. The CDR3 DNA reads TGTGCCAGCAGTTCCAGAAAGAACACTGAAGCTTTCTTT. Its protein product is CASSSRKNTEAFF.

The chain uses TRBV2 and TRBJ1-3; no clear D. Germline values: CDR1 SNHLY, CDR2 FYNNEI. The V and J ends lost 2 bases and 8 bases respectively, with 13 bases between them. The CDR3 length is 14 residues. The CDR3 DNA follows: TGTGCCAGCAGTGAATCCGGCGGGGTAGACACCATATATTTT. Protein product: CASSESGGVDTIYF. The full variable domain, with the rest looked up from reference TRBV2 and TRBJ1-3, is EPEVTQTPSHQVTQMGQEVILRCVPISNHLYFYWYRQILGQKVEFLVSFYNNEISEKSEIFDDQFSVERPDGSNFTLKIRSTKLEDSAMYFCASSESGGVDTIYFGEGSWLTVV.

In its sample, this clone was seen once. The gene calls are TRBV11-2 and TRBJ2-7; tentatively, D is TRBD1 (5 bases). CDR1 and CDR2 (germline): SGHAT, FQNNGV. This CDR3 has 16 residues. V was pared by 6 bases and J by 0 bases, with 18 bases between. This chain's CDR3 is CASRPTWGPSSYEQYF. CDR3 DNA: TGTGCCAGCAGGCCAACCTGGGGCCCTAGCTCCTACGAGCAGTACTTC.

This clone was observed once. The J gene is TRBJ1-1, the V gene TRBV11-3, with 10 bases lining up with TRBD1. The CDR3 contains 17 residues. V shed 3 bases and J 3 bases; nucleotides not matched to a gene: 10. CDR1 and CDR2 from the germline V gene are SGHNT and YENEEA. The CDR3 region is CASSFTRTGGLYTEAFF. CDR3 nucleotide sequence: TGTGCCAGCAGCTTCACTCGGACAGGGGGACTTTACACTGAAGCTTTCTTT.

The chain couples TRBV10-3 to TRBJ1-5; D is possibly TRBD1 (5 bases). Germline CDR1 ENHRY, CDR2 SYGVKD. The germline V and J ends were trimmed by 7 bases and 10 bases, with 17 bases remaining between them. This CDR3 is 13 amino acids long. The CDR3 loop is CAITQGGQGPQHF. DNA for the CDR3: TGTGCCATCACTCAGGGTGGGCAAGGTCCCCAGCATTTT.

The gene calls are TRBV5-6 and TRBJ2-7, with a tentative D call TRBD1 (6 bases). Between the trimmed V and J ends, which lost 0 bases and 5 bases, there was a span of 15 bases. CDR3 length: 15 amino acids. The V gene's germline CDR1 is SGHDT and CDR2 YYEEEE. The CDR3 sequence is CASSLAAEGVHEQYF. The CDR3 DNA follows: TGTGCCAGCAGCTTGGCCGCCGAGGGGGTCCACGAGCAGTACTTC.

The chain employs TRBV28 and TRBJ1-1; 9 nucleotides line up with TRBD1. J gave up 1 base and V 6 bases, and 12 bases lay outside the gene matches. This CDR3 comprises 17 residues. Germline CDR1 MDHEN, CDR2 SYDVKM. CDR3 nucleotides: TGTGCCAGCAGCACGGACAGGGGAGCTCTCGGGAACACTGAAGCTTTCTTT. This encodes CASSTDRGALGNTEAFF. Supplemented by reference TRBV28 and TRBJ1-1, the full variable domain reads DVKVTQSSRYLVKRTGEKVFLECVQDMDHENMFWYRQDPGLGLRLIYFSYDVKMKEKGDIPEGYSVSREKKERFSLILESASTNQTSMYLCASSTDRGALGNTEAFFGQGTRLTVV.

The chain combines TRBV2 with TRBJ1-4; 7 bases fit TRBD1. Germline CDR1 reads SNHLY; CDR2 reads FYNNEI. V lost 6 bases, J lost 8 bases, and 12 bases stayed unmatched. This CDR3 has 15 amino acids. This chain's CDR3 is CASSVDRAEGEKLFF. CDR3 DNA: TGTGCCAGCAGCGTCGACAGGGCAGAGGGCGAAAAACTGTTTTTT.

The chain joins TRBV24-1 to TRBJ2-7; 8 bases are shared with TRBD1. Trimming removed 4 bases from V and 3 bases from J; junction bases left unmatched: 7. The CDR3 has 15 residues. Germline values: CDR1 KGHDR, CDR2 SFDVKD. Here the CDR3 DNA reads TGTGCCACCAGTGAGCAGGGGGCGCAGTTCTACGAGCAGTACTTC. It encodes CATSEQGAQFYEQYF.

The rearrangement joins TRBV7-2 to TRBJ2-7; 9 positions match TRBD2. Germline V gives CDR1 SGHTA, CDR2 FQGNSA. The CDR3 extends over 14 amino acids. The V and J ends lost 1 base and 7 bases, in that order; junction bases with no gene match: 5. In nucleotides, the CDR3 is TGTGCCAGCAGCTTAGTTAGCGGGAGCTTGGAGCAGTACTTC. This encodes CASSLVSGSLEQYF.

V is TRBV19 and J is TRBJ1-2, with a tentative D call TRBD1 (5 bases). The CDR3 runs to 15 residues. V was cut by 6 bases and J by 1 base, with 15 bases left in between. Germline V CDR1 and CDR2: LNHDA, SQIVND (reference sequence). The CDR3 protein is CASRSDSLLNYGYTF. For the CDR3, the DNA is TGTGCCAGTAGATCCGACAGCCTACTTAACTATGGCTACACCTTC.

The chain couples TRBV25-1 to TRBJ2-7; 8 nucleotides match TRBD2. Germline CDR1 and CDR2: MGHDK and SYGVNS. Unmatched junction bases numbered 10, after V lost 3 bases and J lost 0 bases. The CDR3 length is 17 residues. In DNA form, the CDR3 reads TGTGCCAGCAGTGATTGGACCGGGGGGGAGGACTCCTACGAGCAGTACTTC. Residues: CASSDWTGGEDSYEQYF.

The rearrangement uses TRBV30 and TRBJ1-1; D is undetermined. The CDR3 has 11 residues. CDR1 is GTSNPN, CDR2 SVGIG, per germline (reference sequence). The germline V and J ends were trimmed by 4 bases and 7 bases, with 10 bases remaining between them. CDR3 region: CAWNVGLEAFF. DNA of the CDR3: TGTGCCTGGAATGTGGGCCTTGAAGCTTTCTTT.

The rearrangement links TRBV7-3 to TRBJ2-1; 7 positions agree with TRBD1. Trimming removed 1 base from V and 5 bases from J; junction bases left unmatched: 5. Germline assignment: CDR1 SGHTA and CDR2 FQGTGA. The CDR3 consists of 15 residues. CDR3 nucleotides: TGTGCCAGCAGCTTAAGTGGGACAGTCGACAATGAGCAGTTCTTC. It is translated as CASSLSGTVDNEQFF.

This chain uses TRBV18 with TRBJ2-7, with 7 bases lining up with TRBD1. This CDR3 is 15 amino acids long. Trimming removed 6 bases from V and 0 bases from J; junction bases left unmatched: 8. Germline V lookup: CDR1 KGHSH, CDR2 LQKENI. CDR3 sequence reads: CASSEGQVSSYEQYF. Here the CDR3 DNA reads TGTGCCAGCTCCGAAGGACAGGTGAGCTCCTACGAGCAGTACTTC.

This clone was detected a few times. CDR3: CATTLTANTEAFF. CDR3 nucleotides: TGTGCCACCACCCTGACAGCTAACACTGAAGCTTTCTTT. V and J are TRBV15 and TRBJ1-1; a weak D match, TRBD1 (5 bases). The CDR3 totals 13 residues. V gave up 7 bases and J gave up 2 bases, with 11 bases separating them. Germline CDR1 reads LNHNV; CDR2 reads YYDKDF (reference sequence).

The gene calls are TRBV5-1 and TRBJ2-2, with TRBD1 as a possible D gene (6 bases). This CDR3 is built from 14 residues. CDR1 is SGHRS, CDR2 YFSETQ, per germline. Trimming took off 8 bases at V and 0 bases at J, with 11 bases between the two ends. The CDR3 loop is CASKGQTNTGELFF. The DNA of the CDR3 is TGCGCCAGTAAAGGACAGACGAACACCGGGGAGCTGTTTTTT.